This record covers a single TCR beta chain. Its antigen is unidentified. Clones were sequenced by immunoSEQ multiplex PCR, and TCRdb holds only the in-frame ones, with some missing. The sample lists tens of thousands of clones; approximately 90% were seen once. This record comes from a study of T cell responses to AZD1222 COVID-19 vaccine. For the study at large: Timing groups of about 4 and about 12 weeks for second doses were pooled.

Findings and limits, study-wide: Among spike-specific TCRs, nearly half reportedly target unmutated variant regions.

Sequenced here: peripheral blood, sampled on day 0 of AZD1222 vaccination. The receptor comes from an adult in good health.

The CDR3 DNA follows: TGTGCCAGCTCACCACCGGCGCCTGGCGAGCAGTACTTC. Translated, it gives CASSPPAPGEQYF. V gene TRBV18 combines with J gene TRBJ2-7; no clear D gene. V was cut by 0 bases and J by 6 bases, with 9 bases left in between. CDR1 and CDR2 (germline): KGHSH, LQKENI. The CDR3 is 13 amino acids.